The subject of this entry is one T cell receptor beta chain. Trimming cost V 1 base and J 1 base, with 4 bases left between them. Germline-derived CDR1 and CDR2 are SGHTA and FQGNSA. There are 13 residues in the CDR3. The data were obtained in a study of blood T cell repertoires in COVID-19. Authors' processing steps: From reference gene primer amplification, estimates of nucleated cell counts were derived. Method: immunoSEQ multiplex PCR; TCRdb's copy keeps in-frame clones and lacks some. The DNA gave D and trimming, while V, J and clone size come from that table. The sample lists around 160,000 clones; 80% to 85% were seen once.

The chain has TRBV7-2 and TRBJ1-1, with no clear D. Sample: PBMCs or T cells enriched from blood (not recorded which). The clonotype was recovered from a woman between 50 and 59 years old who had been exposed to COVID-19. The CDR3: CASSLDSNTEAFF. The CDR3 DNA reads TGTGCCAGCAGCTTAGACTCGAACACTGAAGCTTTCTTT.